Reported below is one T cell receptor beta chain. The target antigen is unknown. The data belong to a study of T cell responses to AZD1222 COVID-19 vaccine. Whole-study findings and limits: The study sampled repertoires only after the peak T cell response. Seropositive AZD1222 recipients at baseline numbered only five or six.

The analysis combined second doses at about 4 or about 12 weeks. V dropped 3 bases and J dropped 2 bases, with 16 bases sitting between them. Germline CDR1 reads DFQATT; CDR2 reads SNEGSKA (reference sequence). CDR3 length: 15 amino acids. The data were produced by immunoSEQ multiplex PCR, yet TCRdb's version contains in-frame clones alone and is incomplete. Here the sample spans almost 70,000 clones, approximately 87% being singletons. The clonotype was recovered from an adult who received the AZD1222 COVID-19 vaccine. The starting material was peripheral blood, obtained 28 days after the second AZD1222 dose. V usage is TRBV20-1 and J usage is TRBJ1-1, with D maybe TRBD1 (6 bases). The CDR3 loop reads CSASGGQWGNTEAFF. The CDR3 nucleotides read TGCAGTGCTAGTGGGGGCCAATGGGGAAACACTGAAGCTTTCTTT.